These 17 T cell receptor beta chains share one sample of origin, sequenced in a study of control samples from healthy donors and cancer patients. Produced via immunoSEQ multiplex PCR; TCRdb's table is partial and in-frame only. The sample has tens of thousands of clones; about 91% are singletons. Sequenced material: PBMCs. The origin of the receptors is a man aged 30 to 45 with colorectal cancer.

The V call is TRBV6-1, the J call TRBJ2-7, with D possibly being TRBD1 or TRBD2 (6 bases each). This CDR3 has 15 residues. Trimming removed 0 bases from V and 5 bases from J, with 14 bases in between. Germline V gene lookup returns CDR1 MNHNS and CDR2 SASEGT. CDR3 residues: CASSEARGAGNEQYF. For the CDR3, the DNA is TGTGCCAGCAGTGAAGCAAGGGGGGCCGGGAACGAGCAGTACTTC.

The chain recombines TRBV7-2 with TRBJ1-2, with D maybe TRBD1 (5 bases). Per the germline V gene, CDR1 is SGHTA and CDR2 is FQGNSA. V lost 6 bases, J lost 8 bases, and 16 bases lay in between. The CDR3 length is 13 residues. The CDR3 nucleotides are TGTGCCAGCAGTTCAGGGATGTGGCAGGGCTACACCTTC. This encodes CASSSGMWQGYTF.

In DNA, the CDR3 is TGCGCCAGCTCACTAAGGGCGGGAGGGACCGGGGAGCTGTTTTTT. Its translation: CASSLRAGGTGELFF. The V gene is TRBV4-3, the J gene TRBJ2-2; 9 nucleotides align to TRBD2. The ends lost 8 bases at V and 5 bases at J; junction bases unmatched: 9. The V gene's germline CDR1 is LGHNA and CDR2 YSLEER. This CDR3 is built from 15 residues.

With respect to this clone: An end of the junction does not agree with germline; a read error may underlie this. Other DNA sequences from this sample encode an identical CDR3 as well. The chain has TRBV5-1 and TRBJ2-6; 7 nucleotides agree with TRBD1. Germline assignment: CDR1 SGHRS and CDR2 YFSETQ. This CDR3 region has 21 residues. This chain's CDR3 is CASSSTLTGDDYPSGANVLTF. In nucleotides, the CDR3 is TGCGCCAGCAGCTCGACTCTAACAGGGGACGACTACCCCTCTGGGGCCAACGTTCTGACTTTC.

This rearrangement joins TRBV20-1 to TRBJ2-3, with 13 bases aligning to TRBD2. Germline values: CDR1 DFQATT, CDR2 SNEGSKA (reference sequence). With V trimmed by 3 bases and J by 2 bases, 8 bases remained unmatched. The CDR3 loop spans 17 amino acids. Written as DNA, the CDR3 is TGCAGTGCTAGTGACATCGGGACTAGCGGGGCCACAGATACGCAGTATTTT. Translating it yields CSASDIGTSGATDTQYF.

The CDR3, as DNA: TGTGCCAGCAGCGCTCTTCTGGCGGGGGGCACAGATACGCAGTATTTT. Its translation is CASSALLAGGTDTQYF. The V gene is TRBV9, the J gene TRBJ2-3; 7 bases line up with TRBD2. V shed 3 bases and J 1 base; nucleotides not matched to a gene: 8. Germline CDR1 is SGDLS and CDR2 is YYNGEE. The CDR3 runs 16 residues.

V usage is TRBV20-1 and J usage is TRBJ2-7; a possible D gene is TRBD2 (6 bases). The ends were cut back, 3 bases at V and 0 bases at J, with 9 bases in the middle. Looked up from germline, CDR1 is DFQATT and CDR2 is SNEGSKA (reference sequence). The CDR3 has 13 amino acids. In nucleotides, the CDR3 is TGCAGTGCTAGTCCCGGGAGCTCCTACGAGCAGTACTTC. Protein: CSASPGSSYEQYF.

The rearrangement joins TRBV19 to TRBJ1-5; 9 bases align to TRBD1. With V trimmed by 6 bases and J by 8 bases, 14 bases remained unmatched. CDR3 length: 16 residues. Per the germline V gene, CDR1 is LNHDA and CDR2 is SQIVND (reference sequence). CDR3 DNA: TGTGCCAGTAGGTCCCCGGGACAGGGAACCGCAGAGCCCCAGCATTTT. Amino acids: CASRSPGQGTAEPQHF.

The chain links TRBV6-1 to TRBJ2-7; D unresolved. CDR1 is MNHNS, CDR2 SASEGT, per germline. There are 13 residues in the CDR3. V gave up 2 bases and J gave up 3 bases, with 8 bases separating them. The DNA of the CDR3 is TGTGCCAGCAGTGAAATCGGAAACTACGAGCAGTACTTC. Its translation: CASSEIGNYEQYF.

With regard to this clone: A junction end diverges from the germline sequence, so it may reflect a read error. The CDR3 protein is CASSRQGASGGEAQYF. The CDR3 bases are TGTGCCAGTAGTCGTCAGGGGGCGTCCGGCGGAGAGGCCCAGTACTTC. This chain links TRBV19 with TRBJ2-5; 8 bases map to TRBD1. Germline V gene lookup returns CDR1 LNHDA and CDR2 SQIVND (reference sequence). The CDR3 is 16 residues long.

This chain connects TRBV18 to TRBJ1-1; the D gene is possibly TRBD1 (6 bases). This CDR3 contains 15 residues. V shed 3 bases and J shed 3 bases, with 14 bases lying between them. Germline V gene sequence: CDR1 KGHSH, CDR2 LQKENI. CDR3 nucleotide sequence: TGTGCCAGCTCACCCGACATCTACAGGGACACTGAAGCTTTCTTT. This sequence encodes CASSPDIYRDTEAFF.

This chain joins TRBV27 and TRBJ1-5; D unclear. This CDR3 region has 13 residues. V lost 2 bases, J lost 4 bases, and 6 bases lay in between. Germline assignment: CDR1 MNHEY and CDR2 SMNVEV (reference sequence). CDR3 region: CASSLDGNQPQHF. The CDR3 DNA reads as TGTGCCAGCAGTTTAGATGGTAATCAGCCCCAGCATTTT.

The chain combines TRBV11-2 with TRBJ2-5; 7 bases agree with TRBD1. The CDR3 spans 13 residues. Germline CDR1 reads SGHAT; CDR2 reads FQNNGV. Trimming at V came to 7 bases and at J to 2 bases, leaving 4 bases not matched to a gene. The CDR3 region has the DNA TGTGCCAGCAACCTGGACAGGCAAGAGACCCAGTACTTC. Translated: CASNLDRQETQYF.

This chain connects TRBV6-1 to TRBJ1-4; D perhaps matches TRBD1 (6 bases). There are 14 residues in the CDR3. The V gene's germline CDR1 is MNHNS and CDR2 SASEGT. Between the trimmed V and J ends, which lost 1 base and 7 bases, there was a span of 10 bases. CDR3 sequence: CASSEVWGAEKLFF. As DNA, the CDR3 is TGTGCCAGCAGTGAAGTCTGGGGGGCTGAAAAACTGTTTTTT.

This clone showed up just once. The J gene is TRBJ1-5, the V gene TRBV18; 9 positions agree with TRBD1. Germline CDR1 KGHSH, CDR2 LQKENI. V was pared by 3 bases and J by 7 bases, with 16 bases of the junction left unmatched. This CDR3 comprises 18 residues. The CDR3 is CASSPRSVGTGLEQPQHF. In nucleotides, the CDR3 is TGTGCCAGCTCACCCCGAAGTGTCGGGACAGGGCTAGAGCAGCCCCAGCATTTT.

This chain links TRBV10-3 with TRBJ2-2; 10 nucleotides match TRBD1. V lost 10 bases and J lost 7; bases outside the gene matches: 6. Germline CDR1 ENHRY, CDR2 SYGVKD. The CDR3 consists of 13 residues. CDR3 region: CASGTGEIGELFF. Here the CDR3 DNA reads TGTGCCAGCGGGACAGGGGAGATCGGGGAGCTGTTTTTT.

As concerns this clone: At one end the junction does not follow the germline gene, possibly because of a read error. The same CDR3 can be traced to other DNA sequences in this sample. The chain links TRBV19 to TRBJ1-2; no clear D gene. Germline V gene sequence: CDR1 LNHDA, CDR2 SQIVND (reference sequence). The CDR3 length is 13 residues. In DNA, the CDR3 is TGCGCCAGTAGTATTGGGGCTAACTATGGCTACACCTTC. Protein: CASSIGANYGYTF.